A selection of T cell receptor beta chains follows, all from one sample in a study of blood T cell repertoires in COVID-19. The method was immunoSEQ multiplex PCR; TCRdb's version includes in-frame clones alone and lacks a portion of them. The table shows approximately 140,000 clones, with roughly 88% occurring only once. Sequencing was done on a sample of peripheral blood. The receptors shown here come from a woman aged 60 to 75 with COVID-19, enrolled during active disease. Both conserved end residues are part of each CDR3. D genes are given only for firm matches. A clone size is listed for some rows: how often the clone was seen (once, few, many), or a class if it is expanded.

-	TRBV5-1	TRBJ1-1	-	TGCGCCAGCAGCTTGCGAGGGGGTTTGGAAGCTTTCTTT	CASSLRGGLEAFF
TRBD1	TRBV18	TRBJ1-4	-	TGTGCCAGCTCACCACCGGGACAGGGGAATGAAAAACTGTTTTTT	CASSPPGQGNEKLFF
-	TRBV12-3/TRBV12-4	TRBJ1-2	-	TGTGCCAGCACCTCAGGCTCAGGGTCTGGCTACACCTTC	CASTSGSGSGYTF
-	TRBV5-1	TRBJ2-6	-	TGCGCCAGCAGCGTGAGCTCTGGGGCCAACGTCCTGACTTTC	CASSVSSGANVLTF
TRBD1	TRBV10-3	TRBJ1-1	-	TGTGCCACCTCCAGCCTTGAGACAGGGCACAGTGAAGCTTTCTTT	CATSSLETGHSEAFF
-	TRBV5-1	TRBJ1-2	once	TGCGCCAGCAGCTTAAGAGACAGCGGCTACACCTTC	CASSLRDSGYTF
TRBD1	TRBV19	TRBJ1-5	-	TGTGCCAGTAGTACTAACCAGGACAGGGGGTGGAATCAGCCCCAGCATTTT	CASSTNQDRGWNQPQHF
-	TRBV7-9	TRBJ1-1	-	TGTGCCAGCAGCTTAGGAGGGGGAAGCAGGACTGAAGCTTTCTTT	CASSLGGGSRTEAFF
TRBD1	TRBV4-2	TRBJ1-2	-	TGTGCCAGCACCCAGGACAGGCGAACCTATGGCTACACCTTC	CASTQDRRTYGYTF
-	TRBV7-9	TRBJ1-5	-	TGTGCCAGCAGTTTTAATAGCAATCAGCCCCAGCATTTT	CASSFNSNQPQHF
-	TRBV6-2/TRBV6-3	TRBJ2-4	-	TGTGCCAGCAGTTACGCAGGGTTGAGCATTCAGTACTTC	CASSYAGLSIQYF
TRBD2	TRBV4-3	TRBJ2-1	-	TGCGCCAGCAGCCAAGATGAGCGGGGGTATAATGAGCAGTTCTTC	CASSQDERGYNEQFF
TRBD1	TRBV5-8	TRBJ2-5	-	TGTGCCAGCCGGTTAACAGGGGGCGAAGAGACCCAGTACTTC	CASRLTGGEETQYF
TRBD1	TRBV27	TRBJ1-2	-	TGTGCCAGCAGTTTATTCCCGGACAGGAACTATGGCTACACCTTC	CASSLFPDRNYGYTF
-	TRBV5-4	TRBJ1-1	-	TGTGCCAGCAGCCCGAATCAGGACACTGAAGCTTTCTTT	CASSPNQDTEAFF
-	TRBV19	TRBJ2-2	-	TGTGCCAGTAGTGAGATCGGGATAACGAACACCGGGGAGCTGTTTTTT	CASSEIGITNTGELFF
-	TRBV3-1/TRBV3-2	TRBJ1-4	-	TGTGCCAGCAGTTACCCAGGGTACACTAATGAAAAACTGTTTTTT	CASSYPGYTNEKLFF
TRBD1	TRBV2	TRBJ1-5	-	TGTGCCAGCAGTTCGGACAGGTTGGGGCCCCAGCATTTT	CASSSDRLGPQHF
-	TRBV5-1	TRBJ1-1	-	TGCGCCAGCAGCTTGACAGGAGGGATGAACACTGAAGCTTTCTTT	CASSLTGGMNTEAFF
-	TRBV4-2	TRBJ1-5	-	TGTGCCAGCAGCCAAGAGGGCGCGTTCCTGGAGCCCCAGCATTTT	CASSQEGAFLEPQHF
TRBD1	TRBV27	TRBJ1-4	-	TGTGCCAGCAGTTTTGTGGCAGGGGGTGAAAAACTGTTTTTT	CASSFVAGGEKLFF
TRBD2	TRBV28	TRBJ2-5	once	TGTGCCAGCAAGGGGTTAGGACTAGCGGGGGACCCCCAAGAGACCCAGTACTTC	CASKGLGLAGDPQETQYF
TRBD1	TRBV4-2	TRBJ1-1	-	TGTGCCAGCAGCCAAGATCGGACAGGAATCACTGAAGCTTTCTTT	CASSQDRTGITEAFF
TRBD2	TRBV2	TRBJ2-4	-	TGTGCCAGCAGAGGACTAGCGGGGGAGGGAGCCAAAAACATTCAGTACTTC	CASRGLAGEGAKNIQYF
-	TRBV6-2/TRBV6-3	TRBJ1-2	-	TGTGCCAGCAGTTACTCGAGGCGCGCTGGCTACACCTTC	CASSYSRRAGYTF
-	TRBV5-5	TRBJ2-7	-	TGTGCCAGCAGCCTTCTCCCGGACAGCACCTACGAGCAGTACTTC	CASSLLPDSTYEQYF
-	TRBV28	TRBJ1-1	-	TGTGCCGTCACTATTAGTGCTGAAGCTTTCTTT	CAVTISAEAFF
-	TRBV21-1	TRBJ2-2	-	TGTGCCAGCAGCCATGGACAGGGAGATTGGGGGGAGCTGTTTTTT	CASSHGQGDWGELFF